This entry concerns a single T cell receptor (beta chain). Antigen unknown. Germline V gene lookup returns CDR1 WSHSY and CDR2 SAAADI. The CDR3 covers 16 residues. The V end was cut by 10 bases, the J end by 0 bases, with 19 bases between. Sequenced by immunoSEQ multiplex PCR; TCRdb stores in-frame clones only, minus some. Among some 2,000,000 clones, about 94% were seen once, and the ten largest hold 0.1% to 0.15%. This specimen comes from a study of shared clonotypes between healthy human individuals. Study conclusions and caveats: It was expected that sequencing depth would affect clonotype sharing among donors.

The clonotype originates from a man aged 18-30 years in good health. V and J are TRBV10-2 and TRBJ1-5; D is unresolved. The material sequenced was naive CD4+ T cells sorted from blood. Subset described: CD45RA+ positively selected. DNA for the CDR3: TGCGCCACCTCCGGAGCCGGATATTATAGCAATCAGCCCCAGCATTTT. Protein: CATSGAGYYSNQPQHF.